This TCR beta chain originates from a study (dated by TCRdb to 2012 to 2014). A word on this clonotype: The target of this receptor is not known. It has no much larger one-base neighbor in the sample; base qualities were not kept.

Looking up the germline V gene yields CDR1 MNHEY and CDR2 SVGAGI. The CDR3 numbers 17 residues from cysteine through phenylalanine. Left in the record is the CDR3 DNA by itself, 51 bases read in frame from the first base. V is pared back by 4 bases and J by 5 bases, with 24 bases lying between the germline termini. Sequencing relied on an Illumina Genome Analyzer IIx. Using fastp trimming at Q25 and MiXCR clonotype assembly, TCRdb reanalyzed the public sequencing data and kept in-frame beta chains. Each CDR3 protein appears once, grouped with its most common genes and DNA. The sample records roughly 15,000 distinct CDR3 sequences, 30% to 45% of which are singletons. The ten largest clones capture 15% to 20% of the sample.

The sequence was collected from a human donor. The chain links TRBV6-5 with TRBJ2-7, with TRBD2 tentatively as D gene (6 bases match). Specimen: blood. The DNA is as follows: TGTGCCAGCAGTTCGATAAGCGGGCCACCATGGAGGGACGAGCAGTACTTC. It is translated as CASSSISGPPWRDEQYF.